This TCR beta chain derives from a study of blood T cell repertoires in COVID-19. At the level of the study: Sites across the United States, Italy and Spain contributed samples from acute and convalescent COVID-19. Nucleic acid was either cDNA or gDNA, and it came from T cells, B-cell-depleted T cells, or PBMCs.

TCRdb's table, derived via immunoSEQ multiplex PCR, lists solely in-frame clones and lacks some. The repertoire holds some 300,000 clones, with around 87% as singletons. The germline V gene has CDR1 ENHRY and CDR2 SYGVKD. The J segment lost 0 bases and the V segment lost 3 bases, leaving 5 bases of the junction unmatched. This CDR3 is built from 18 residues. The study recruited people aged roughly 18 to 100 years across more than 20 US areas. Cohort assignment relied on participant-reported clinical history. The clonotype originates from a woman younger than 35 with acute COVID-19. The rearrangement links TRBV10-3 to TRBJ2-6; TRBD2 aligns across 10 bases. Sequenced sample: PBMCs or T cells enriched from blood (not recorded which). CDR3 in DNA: TGTGCCATCAGTGACCAACTAGCGGGGTCCTCTGGGGCCAACGTCCTGACTTTC. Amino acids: CAISDQLAGSSGANVLTF.